This TCR beta chain came from a study of control samples from healthy donors and cancer patients. CDR3 length: 16 amino acids. V was shortened by 3 bases and J by 2 bases, with 15 bases between the two germline ends. Germline V CDR1 and CDR2: SGHDT, YYEEEE. Using immunoSEQ multiplex PCR, the repertoire was profiled, and TCRdb retains in-frame clones only, with some absent. The repertoire holds some 140,000 clones, around nine tenths seen once, with around 9% in the top ten. This TCR came from a woman between 25 and 40 years old in good health. The chain uses TRBV5-6 and TRBJ2-1; D is unresolved. The sample comprised blood. CDR3 nucleotide sequence: TGTGCCAGCAGCTCCCTTTACACGGGTCCCTACAATGAGCAGTTCTTC. As protein: CASSSLYTGPYNEQFF.